This T cell receptor (beta chain) was profiled in a study of blood T cell repertoires in COVID-19. Across the whole study: Material from acute and convalescent COVID-19 was sourced from the United States, Italy and Spain. The cDNA or gDNA used as material had been derived from T cells, B-cell-depleted T cells, or PBMCs.

In the study's own analysis: From reference gene primer amplification, estimates of nucleated cell counts were derived. Clones were sequenced by immunoSEQ multiplex PCR, and TCRdb holds only the in-frame ones, with some missing. V and J calls and clone size are as listed in that table; D and trimming were resolved from the DNA. The data contain about 270,000 clones, around 89% of them singletons. V was pared by 7 bases and J by 1 base, with 4 bases of the junction left unmatched. The CDR3 totals 13 residues. Germline CDR1 reads MNHEY; CDR2 reads SVGAGI. This rearrangement joins TRBV6-5 to TRBJ2-7, with 7 bases matching TRBD1. The TCR originated in a man in his 60s who had recovered from COVID-19. The sequenced sample was peripheral blood. The CDR3 DNA is TGTGCCAGCAAAAAGGGACAGTCCTACGAGCAGTACTTC. Translated, it gives CASKKGQSYEQYF.